One T cell receptor beta chain is described in this entry. Its cognate antigen is unknown. This sample stems from a study of T cells in Graves' hyperthyroidism and ophthalmopathy. The study's findings and limits: Most thyroid clonotypes with frequency above 0.001 were detected in blood.

V gave up 3 bases and J gave up 6 bases; unmatched junction bases: 15. The CDR3 consists of 18 residues. The V gene's germline CDR1 is MDHEN and CDR2 SYDVKM. Template material for amplifying TCR beta CDR3 regions consisted of RNA transcripts. First-round RT-PCR of the TCR CDR3 relied on the HTBI primer set. Each CDR3 protein gets one entry after TCRdb re-called the multiplex PCR reads with MiXCR. Of roughly 350,000 distinct CDR3 sequences listed, about 15% are singletons. Patients showing uncontrolled infection, other autoimmune disease, pregnancy or lactation were ineligible. In making diagnoses, clinical symptoms, serum thyroxine and TRAb, thyroid ultrasound and orbital computed tomography were all used.

This sequence originates from a woman aged 30 to 39 with Graves' hyperthyroidism. Sequencing input: blood. The chain recombines TRBV28 with TRBJ2-1; 9 bases match TRBD1. CDR3: CASSLDRGAEKGSNEQFF. The CDR3 bases are TGTGCCAGCAGTTTGGACAGGGGAGCGGAAAAGGGATCCAATGAGCAGTTCTTC.